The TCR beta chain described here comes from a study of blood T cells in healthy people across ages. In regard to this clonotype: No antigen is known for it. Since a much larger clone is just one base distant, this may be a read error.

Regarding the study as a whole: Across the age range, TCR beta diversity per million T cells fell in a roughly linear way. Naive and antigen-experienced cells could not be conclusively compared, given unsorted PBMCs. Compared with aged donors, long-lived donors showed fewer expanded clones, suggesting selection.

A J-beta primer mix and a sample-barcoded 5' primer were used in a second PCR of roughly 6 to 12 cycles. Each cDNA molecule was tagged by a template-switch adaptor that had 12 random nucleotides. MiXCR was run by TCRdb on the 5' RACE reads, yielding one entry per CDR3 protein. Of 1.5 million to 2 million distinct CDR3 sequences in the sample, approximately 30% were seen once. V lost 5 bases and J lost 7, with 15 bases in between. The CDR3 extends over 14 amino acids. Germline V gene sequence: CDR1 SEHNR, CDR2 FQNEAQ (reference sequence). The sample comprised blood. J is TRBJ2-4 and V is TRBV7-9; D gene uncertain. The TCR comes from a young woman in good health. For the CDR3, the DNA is TGTGCCAGCAGCGGATCAGACCAGGATAACATTCAGTACTTC. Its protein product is CASSGSDQDNIQYF.